Each of the 20 T cell receptor beta chains below was sequenced from the same sample in a study of OX40 agonist ivuxolimab in advanced cancers. Libraries were built with the immunoSEQ multiplex PCR assay. In TCRdb, the immuneACCESS table is reduced to in-frame sequences with V and J assigned. These tables do not hold every clone; where another copy was compared, an unresolved V gene accounts for under half, and the others remain unexplained. The sample table contains 80,000 or so clones; only one count was recorded for roughly 85% of them. Clones ranked in the top ten supply 2% to 2.5% of the sample. Sequenced material: CD4+ or CD8+ T cells sorted from blood, taken in a trial of the OX40 agonist ivuxolimab. All receptors derive from an adult with an advanced solid tumor such as melanoma, head and neck, liver or kidney cancer.

The chain carries TRBV5-4 and TRBJ2-7, with TRBD1 matching over 7 bases. The junction had 0 bases not matched to a gene; V was cut back by 2 bases and J by 1 base. There are 13 residues in the CDR3. CDR1 SGHNT and CDR2 YYREEE come from the germline V gene (reference sequence). Here the CDR3 DNA reads TGTGCCAGCAGCTTACAGGGGTCCTACGAGCAGTACTTC. Translation gives CASSLQGSYEQYF.

The chain joins TRBV7-9 to TRBJ2-7; no firm D call. CDR3 length equals 12 residues. CDR1 is SEHNR and CDR2 is FQNEAQ in the germline V gene (reference sequence). V gave up 1 base and J gave up 3 bases, with 4 bases separating them. The CDR3 DNA sequence: TGTGCCAGCAGCTTAGAGGTCTACGAGCAGTACTTC. It encodes CASSLEVYEQYF.

This clone was counted once. This chain connects TRBV30 to TRBJ1-3; 7 nucleotides agree with TRBD1. Germline CDR1 is GTSNPN and CDR2 is SVGIG (reference sequence). Germline trimming cut 4 bases from V and 2 bases from J; bases unmatched to any gene: 2. The CDR3 length is 13 residues. The CDR3 nucleotides read TGTGCCTGGACGACAGGGCCTGGAAACACCATATATTTT. Its protein is CAWTTGPGNTIYF.

This chain joins TRBV30 and TRBJ1-1; 9 nucleotides match TRBD1. The V gene's germline CDR1 is GTSNPN and CDR2 SVGIG (reference sequence). The CDR3 sequence is 13 residues long. J gave up 6 bases and V 2 bases, and 4 bases lay outside the gene matches. CDR3: CAWSKTGGSEAFF. CDR3 in DNA: TGTGCCTGGAGTAAGACAGGGGGATCTGAAGCTTTCTTT.

This sequence joins TRBV11-2 and TRBJ2-5; TRBD1 or TRBD2 may be the D gene (6 bases each). Trimming cost V 1 base and J 6 bases, with 12 bases left between them. The germline gives CDR1 SGHAT, CDR2 FQNNGV. There are 14 residues in the CDR3. The CDR3 protein is CASSLGRGGKTQYF. In nucleotides, the CDR3 is TGTGCCAGCAGCTTAGGTCGAGGGGGGAAGACCCAGTACTTC.

The rearrangement joins TRBV18 to TRBJ1-5; TRBD1 is a possible D gene (5 bases). The CDR3 contains 16 residues. The germline V and J ends were trimmed by 6 bases and 2 bases, with 17 bases remaining between them. Germline CDR1 reads KGHSH; CDR2 reads LQKENI. This CDR3 reads CASSLPPGLGNQPQHF. DNA for the CDR3: TGTGCCAGCTCCCTACCCCCGGGACTGGGCAATCAGCCCCAGCATTTT.

This chain joins TRBV7-8 and TRBJ1-5; possible D gene TRBD1, 6 bases. There are 16 residues in the CDR3. Trimming pared 2 bases from V and 6 bases from J, leaving 17 bases between. From germline, CDR1 is SGHVS and CDR2 FQNEAQ. CDR3 in DNA: TGTGCCAGCAGCTTATCCCGAGGGGGGATGAGTCAGCCCCAGCATTTT. This encodes CASSLSRGGMSQPQHF.

The chain carries TRBV11-3 and TRBJ2-3; D may be TRBD1 (6 bases). The V and J ends lost 5 bases and 6 bases respectively, with 12 bases between them. This CDR3 comprises 13 residues. CDR1 is SGHNT, CDR2 YENEEA, per germline. This CDR3 reads CASSQTGLDTQYF. The CDR3 DNA sequence: TGTGCCAGCAGCCAGACAGGTCTGGATACGCAGTATTTT.

V and J are TRBV11-2 and TRBJ2-3, with 11 nucleotides matching TRBD2. Germline V gene sequence: CDR1 SGHAT, CDR2 FQNNGV. The CDR3 is 18 amino acids. V shed 4 bases and J 2 bases; nucleotides not matched to a gene: 11. CDR3 sequence: CASSSRRGLAEITDTQYF. The CDR3 DNA reads as TGTGCCAGCAGCTCTAGACGGGGACTAGCGGAGATCACAGATACGCAGTATTTT.

The chain's CDR3 is CASSIGGNMNTGELFF. CDR3 DNA sequence: TGTGCCAGTAGTATAGGGGGGAACATGAACACCGGGGAGCTGTTTTTT. This chain joins TRBV19 and TRBJ2-2; D may be TRBD1 or TRBD2 (5 bases each). V dropped 1 base and J dropped 1 base, with 10 bases sitting between them. The CDR3 is made up of 16 amino acids. Per the germline V gene, CDR1 is LNHDA and CDR2 is SQIVND (reference sequence).

The chain recombines TRBV19 with TRBJ1-5; D is ambiguous. V lost 6 bases and J 0 bases, leaving 12 bases between the germline ends. This CDR3 is built from 15 residues. Germline V lookup: CDR1 LNHDA, CDR2 SQIVND (reference sequence). DNA of the CDR3: TGTGCCAGTAGGTCACAGACCGATAGCAATCAGCCCCAGCATTTT. Translated, it gives CASRSQTDSNQPQHF. Full variable domain (rest looked up from reference TRBV19 and TRBJ1-5): DGGITQSPKYLFRKEGQNVTLSCEQNLNHDAMYWYRQDPGQGLRLIYYSQIVNDFQKGDIAEGYSVSREKKESFPLTVTSAQKNPTAFYLCASRSQTDSNQPQHFGDGTRLSIL.

Only a few counts were recorded for this clone. The genes are TRBV13 and TRBJ1-3, with D unresolved. The CDR3 totals 16 residues. The germline V and J ends were trimmed by 5 bases and 0 bases, with 14 bases remaining between them. Germline-derived CDR1 and CDR2 are PRHDT and FYEKMQ (reference sequence). The CDR3 nucleotides read TGTGCCAGCAGCCTACGTCCGACGAACTCTGGAAACACCATATATTTT. This sequence encodes CASSLRPTNSGNTIYF.

The chain uses TRBV7-9 and TRBJ2-4; D is ambiguous. Germline V CDR1 and CDR2: SEHNR, FQNEAQ (reference sequence). V lost 5 bases and J 0 bases, leaving 8 bases between the germline ends. The CDR3 runs 14 residues. The CDR3, as DNA: TGTGCCAGCAGCCCTCAGTTAGCCAAAAACATTCAGTACTTC. This sequence encodes CASSPQLAKNIQYF.

The rearrangement joins TRBV2 to TRBJ2-5; D uncertain. CDR3 length equals 13 residues. In germline, CDR1 is SNHLY, CDR2 FYNNEI. The V end lost 4 bases, the J end lost 1 base, and 7 bases lay between the germline ends. The CDR3 reads CASSGQLQETQYF. In DNA, the CDR3 is TGTGCCAGCAGTGGTCAGCTCCAAGAGACCCAGTACTTC.

This chain links TRBV6-1 with TRBJ1-2, with a weak D call TRBD1 (6 bases). V was clipped by 7 bases and J by 2 bases, with 8 bases between them. CDR3 length equals 12 residues. Germline values: CDR1 MNHNS, CDR2 SASEGT. CDR3 sequence (DNA): TGTGCCAGCAAGGGGGAGAACTATGGCTACACCTTC. Residues: CASKGENYGYTF.

The V and J genes are TRBV30 and TRBJ2-5; D gene unclear. Germline V gene lookup returns CDR1 GTSNPN and CDR2 SVGIG (reference sequence). Trimming cost V 0 bases and J 1 base, with 6 bases left between them. CDR3 length equals 13 residues. The CDR3 region is CAWSVQVQETQYF. CDR3 DNA sequence: TGTGCCTGGAGTGTTCAAGTCCAAGAGACCCAGTACTTC.

The V and J genes are TRBV18 and TRBJ1-1; D not certain. The CDR3 has 15 amino acids. Trimming cost V 3 bases and J 4 bases, with 15 bases left between them. In germline, CDR1 is KGHSH, CDR2 LQKENI. In DNA, the CDR3 is TGTGCCAGCTCACCGTTCGGCGAAGCGGGCACTGAAGCTTTCTTT. It specifies CASSPFGEAGTEAFF.

This chain joins TRBV21-1 and TRBJ2-1; TRBD1, the table's D call, was not compared with the DNA. TRBV21-1 is marked as a pseudogene. CDR3 size: 11 residues. The CDR3: CASRDNNEQFF. The CDR3 region has the DNA TGTGCCAGCAGGGACAACAATGAGCAGTTCTTC.

The rearrangement joins TRBV10-1 to TRBJ1-5; D not resolved. The CDR3 loop spans 11 amino acids. The V and J ends lost 2 bases and 7 bases respectively, with 3 bases between them. CDR1 is WNHNN, CDR2 SYGVQD, per germline (reference sequence). CDR3 in DNA: TGCGCCAGCAGTGAGCGGCAGCCCCAGCATTTT. Translation: CASSERQPQHF.

The chain uses TRBV15 and TRBJ2-4; D is perhaps TRBD2 (5 bases). Germline CDR1 and CDR2: LNHNV and YYDKDF (reference sequence). This CDR3 has 13 amino acids. V lost 9 bases and J lost 6, with 15 bases in between. DNA of the CDR3: TGTGCCACGGGCCGGGTGGGAGCAAACATTCAGTACTTC. Translated: CATGRVGANIQYF.